This TCR beta chain was captured by sequencing in a study of blood T cell repertoires in COVID-19. Trimming at V came to 4 bases and at J to 10 bases, leaving 6 bases not matched to a gene. Germline V gene lookup returns CDR1 SGHTA and CDR2 FQGNSA. The CDR3 contains 14 residues. Method: immunoSEQ multiplex PCR; TCRdb's copy keeps in-frame clones and lacks some. The data show under 250,000 clones, about four fifths seen once. Sequencing used peripheral blood. This sequence originates from a middle-aged woman with COVID-19, enrolled during active disease. The chain is built from TRBV7-2 and TRBJ1-6, with 8 bases fitting TRBD1. DNA for the CDR3: TGTGCCAGCAGCTGGGGGACAGGTACATCACCCCTCCACTTT. Its translation: CASSWGTGTSPLHF.